The 14 T cell receptor beta chains presented below share a single source sample, sequenced in a study of vaccination effects on CD4 cells after COVID-19. No cognate antigen is known for these TCRs. Some clones are missing from TCRdb's copy, which holds only in-frame ones; the method was immunoSEQ multiplex PCR. The sample records around 62,000 clones, around two thirds being singletons. Between days 10 and 11 of culture, CD4+ T cells were separated out. Vaccine administered to participants consisted of two doses of either BNT162b2 or mRNA-1273. The starting material was CD4+ T cells from PBMCs cultured without peptide, obtained after COVID-19 vaccination. Every receptor here comes from a human donor who received a COVID-19 vaccine.

In its sample, this clone was seen once. V and J are TRBV5-1 and TRBJ2-5, with 7 bases aligning to TRBD2. The CDR3 has 14 residues. CDR1 is SGHRS and CDR2 is YFSETQ in the germline V gene. The V gene end was trimmed by 0 bases and the J gene end by 5 bases; junction bases not matched to a gene: 4. CDR3 DNA sequence: TGCGCCAGCAGCTTGGACAGCGGGGAGGAGACCCAGTACTTC. This gives the protein CASSLDSGEETQYF.

This chain joins TRBV6-1 and TRBJ2-7; D tentatively reads TRBD1 or TRBD2 (5 bases each). Germline-derived CDR1 and CDR2 are MNHNS and SASEGT. V was trimmed by 0 bases and J by 6 bases, leaving 15 bases between them. The CDR3 totals 15 residues. Here the CDR3 reads CASSEAGGSAPEQYV. The CDR3 nucleotides read TGTGCCAGCAGTGAAGCTGGGGGATCTGCTCCCGAGCAGTACGTC.

The J gene is TRBJ1-2, the V gene TRBV18; D not certain. V lost 3 bases, J lost 4 bases, and 15 bases lay in between. The CDR3 is made up of 15 amino acids. Germline-derived CDR1 and CDR2 are KGHSH and LQKENI. The CDR3 bases are TGTGCCAGCTCACCCCCGGGGTTGGATGTCTATGGCTACACCTTC. As protein: CASSPPGLDVYGYTF.

This clone was detected once. The chain joins TRBV19 to TRBJ2-2; the D gene is possibly TRBD2 (5 bases). V was clipped by 3 bases and J by 0 bases, with 14 bases between them. This CDR3 has 17 amino acids. CDR1 LNHDA and CDR2 SQIVND come from the germline V gene (reference sequence). The CDR3, as DNA: TGTGCCAGTAGTATGGGGAGAAACAGCGCGAACACCGGGGAGCTGTTTTTT. It yields the protein CASSMGRNSANTGELFF. The variable domain in full, completed from reference TRBV19 and TRBJ2-2, reads DGGITQSPKYLFRKEGQNVTLSCEQNLNHDAMYWYRQDPGQGLRLIYYSQIVNDFQKGDIAEGYSVSREKKESFPLTVTSAQKNPTAFYLCASSMGRNSANTGELFFGEGSRLTVL.

This clone turned up a few times. The rearrangement joins TRBV19 to TRBJ2-1, with unresolved D. CDR3 length equals 12 residues. V was clipped by 3 bases and J by 8 bases, with 8 bases between them. Germline V lookup: CDR1 LNHDA, CDR2 SQIVND (reference sequence). CDR3 protein: CASSMRFHEQFF. The CDR3 DNA reads TGTGCCAGTAGTATGCGTTTCCATGAGCAGTTCTTC.

CDR3 protein: CASSQGVGQGLLGNQPQHF. CDR3 in DNA: TGCGCCAGCAGCCAAGGTGTGGGACAGGGACTTTTGGGCAATCAGCCCCAGCATTTT. The chain uses TRBV4-1 and TRBJ1-5; 9 bases are a match to TRBD1. J lost 2 bases, V lost 1 base, and 12 bases had no gene match. The CDR3 is 19 residues long. Looked up from germline, CDR1 is MGHRA and CDR2 is YSYEKL.

This sequence joins TRBV19 and TRBJ1-4, with D possibly TRBD1 on 6 matching bases. CDR3 size: 13 residues. Trimming left V 7 bases short and J 7 bases short, with 13 bases between. The germline CDR1 and CDR2 sequences are LNHDA and SQIVND (reference sequence). The CDR3 is CASISGAGEKLFF. CDR3 DNA: TGTGCCAGTATTTCAGGGGCGGGTGAAAAACTGTTTTTT. Complete variable domain (other parts from reference TRBV19 and TRBJ1-4): DGGITQSPKYLFRKEGQNVTLSCEQNLNHDAMYWYRQDPGQGLRLIYYSQIVNDFQKGDIAEGYSVSREKKESFPLTVTSAQKNPTAFYLCASISGAGEKLFFGSGTQLSVL.

The V gene is TRBV5-1, the J gene TRBJ1-1; D remains ambiguous. Trimming took 0 bases from V and 6 from J, leaving 15 bases between them. The CDR3 sequence is 15 residues long. In germline, CDR1 is SGHRS, CDR2 YFSETQ. As DNA, the CDR3 is TGCGCCAGCAGCTTGGTGGCCGGTCCTACATCTGAAGCTTTCTTT. Amino acid sequence: CASSLVAGPTSEAFF.

The J gene is TRBJ2-3, the V gene TRBV5-1, with D perhaps TRBD2 (6 bases). Germline lookup yields CDR1 SGHRS and CDR2 YFSETQ. This CDR3 comprises 15 residues. V was trimmed by 0 bases and J by 3 bases, leaving 11 bases between them. CDR3 DNA: TGCGCCAGCAGCTTGGCGAGACTAGTGACAGATACGCAGTATTTT. Translating gives CASSLARLVTDTQYF.

This clone came up a few times. The genes are TRBV6-2 or TRBV6-3 and TRBJ1-6; the D gene is possibly TRBD1 (6 bases). The CDR3 is 16 residues long. CDR1 and CDR2 from the germline V gene are MNHEY and SVGEGT. V was trimmed by 2 bases and J by 5 bases, leaving 13 bases between them. The DNA for the CDR3 is TGTGCCAGCAGTTACGTTCAGGGGCTAAATAATTCACCCCTCCACTTT. As protein: CASSYVQGLNNSPLHF.

The chain employs TRBV5-1 and TRBJ2-3; 9 nucleotides line up with TRBD1. Germline lookup yields CDR1 SGHRS and CDR2 YFSETQ. The V gene end was trimmed by 3 bases and the J gene end by 4 bases; junction bases not matched to a gene: 6. This CDR3 is 15 amino acids long. CDR3 DNA sequence: TGCGCCAGCAGCTCAGGGACAGGGAGGTCAGATACGCAGTATTTT. Translating it yields CASSSGTGRSDTQYF. Variable domain in full (rest from reference TRBV5-1 and TRBJ2-3): KAGVTQTPRYLIKTRGQQVTLSCSPISGHRSVSWYQQTPGQGLQFLFEYFSETQRNKGNFPGRFSGRQFSNSRSEMNVSTLELGDSALYLCASSSGTGRSDTQYFGPGTRLTVL.

The rearrangement uses TRBV18 and TRBJ1-1; TRBD1 agrees at 12 bases. The CDR3 extends over 16 amino acids. Trimming at V came to 3 bases and at J to 2 bases, leaving 4 bases not matched to a gene. CDR1 and CDR2 (germline): KGHSH, LQKENI. CDR3 loop: CASSPRGQGANTEAFF. DNA for the CDR3: TGTGCCAGCTCACCTAGGGGACAGGGGGCAAACACTGAAGCTTTCTTT.

The chain employs TRBV11-1 and TRBJ1-4, with TRBD1 matching 9 bases. V was clipped by 8 bases and J by 7 bases; unmatched bases: 5. CDR3 length: 13 residues. CDR1 and CDR2 (germline): SGHAT, FQDESV (reference sequence). The CDR3 DNA reads TGTGCCAGCGGGACAGGGTTAGGTGAAAAACTGTTTTTT. Translating gives CASGTGLGEKLFF.

A single count supports this clone. J is TRBJ1-5 and V is TRBV19; 12 bases are shared with TRBD1. CDR1 is LNHDA and CDR2 is SQIVND in the germline V gene (reference sequence). The J segment lost 5 bases and the V segment lost 7 bases, leaving 9 bases of the junction unmatched. This CDR3 comprises 16 residues. The CDR3: CASTRGGTGGYQPQHF. In nucleotides, the CDR3 is TGTGCCAGTACCAGGGGAGGGACAGGGGGCTATCAGCCCCAGCATTTT.